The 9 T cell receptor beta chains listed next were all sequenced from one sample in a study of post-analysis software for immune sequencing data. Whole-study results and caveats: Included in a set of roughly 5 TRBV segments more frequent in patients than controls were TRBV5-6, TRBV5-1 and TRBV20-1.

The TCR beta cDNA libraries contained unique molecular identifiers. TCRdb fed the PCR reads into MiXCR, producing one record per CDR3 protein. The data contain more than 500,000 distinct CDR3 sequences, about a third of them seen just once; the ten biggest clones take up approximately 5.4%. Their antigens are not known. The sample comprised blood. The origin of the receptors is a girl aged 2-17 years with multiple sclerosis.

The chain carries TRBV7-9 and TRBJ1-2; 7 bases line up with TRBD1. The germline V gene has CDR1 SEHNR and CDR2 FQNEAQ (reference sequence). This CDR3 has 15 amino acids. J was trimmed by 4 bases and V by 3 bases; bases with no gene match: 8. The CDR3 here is CASSLLGQTIYGYTF. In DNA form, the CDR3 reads TGTGCCAGCAGCTTGCTGGGACAGACGATCTATGGCTACACCTTC.

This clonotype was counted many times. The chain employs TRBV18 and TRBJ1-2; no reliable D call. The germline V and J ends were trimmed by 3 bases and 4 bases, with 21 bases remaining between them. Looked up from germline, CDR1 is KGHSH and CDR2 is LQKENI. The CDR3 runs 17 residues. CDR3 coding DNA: TGTGCCAGCTCACCGCCGGTGGCAGCGCAGAGTGGCTATGGCTACACCTTC. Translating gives CASSPPVAAQSGYGYTF.

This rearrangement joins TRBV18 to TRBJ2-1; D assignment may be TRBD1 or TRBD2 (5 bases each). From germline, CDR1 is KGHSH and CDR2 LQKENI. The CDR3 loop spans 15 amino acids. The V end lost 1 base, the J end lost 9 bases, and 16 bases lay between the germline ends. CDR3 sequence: CASSPLLRKGTEQFF. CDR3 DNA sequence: TGTGCCAGCTCACCACTCTTGAGGAAGGGGACTGAGCAGTTCTTC.

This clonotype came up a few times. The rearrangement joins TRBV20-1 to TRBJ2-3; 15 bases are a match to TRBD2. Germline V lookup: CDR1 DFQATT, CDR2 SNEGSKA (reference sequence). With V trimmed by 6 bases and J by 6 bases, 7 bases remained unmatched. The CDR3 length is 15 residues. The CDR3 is CSAVGTSGGQDTQYF. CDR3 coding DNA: TGCAGTGCGGTCGGGACTAGCGGGGGGCAGGATACGCAGTATTTT.

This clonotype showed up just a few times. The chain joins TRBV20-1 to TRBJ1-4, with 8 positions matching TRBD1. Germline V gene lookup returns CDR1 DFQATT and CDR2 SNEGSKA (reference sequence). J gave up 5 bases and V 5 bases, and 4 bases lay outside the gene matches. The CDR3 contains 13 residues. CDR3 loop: CSADRGGNEKLFF. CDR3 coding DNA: TGCAGTGCTGACAGGGGAGGGAATGAAAAACTGTTTTTT.

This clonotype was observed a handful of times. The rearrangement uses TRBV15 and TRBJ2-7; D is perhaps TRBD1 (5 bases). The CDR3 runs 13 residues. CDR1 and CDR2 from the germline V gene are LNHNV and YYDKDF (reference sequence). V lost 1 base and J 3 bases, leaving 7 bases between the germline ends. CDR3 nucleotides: TGTGCCACCAGCAGAGCGCAGGGCTACGAGCAGTACTTC. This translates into CATSRAQGYEQYF.

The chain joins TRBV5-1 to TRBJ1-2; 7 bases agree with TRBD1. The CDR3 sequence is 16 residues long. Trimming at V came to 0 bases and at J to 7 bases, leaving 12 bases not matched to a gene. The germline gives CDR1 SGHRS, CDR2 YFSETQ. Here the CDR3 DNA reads TGCGCCAGCAGCTTGGGGGGGACAGATCCCCTCCCTGGCTACACCTTC. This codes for CASSLGGTDPLPGYTF.

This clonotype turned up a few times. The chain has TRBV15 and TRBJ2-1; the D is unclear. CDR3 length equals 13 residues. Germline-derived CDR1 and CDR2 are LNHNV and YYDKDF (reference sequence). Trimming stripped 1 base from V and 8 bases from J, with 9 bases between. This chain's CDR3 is CATSRGRQDEQFF. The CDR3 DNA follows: TGTGCCACCAGCAGAGGACGCCAGGATGAGCAGTTCTTC.

This CDR3 is CASTGQNSPLHF. The CDR3 coding sequence is TGTGCCAGCACAGGACAGAATTCACCCCTCCACTTT. The chain carries TRBV28 and TRBJ1-6; the D gene is possibly TRBD1 (6 bases). CDR3 size: 12 residues. The V end lost 7 bases, the J end lost 7 bases, and 8 bases lay between the germline ends. Germline CDR1 MDHEN, CDR2 SYDVKM.